This TCR beta chain emerged from a study of vaccination and CD4 T cells after COVID-19. Treatment here: roughly 10-day PBMC culture with coronavirus spike peptide pools or control peptides (ViraFEST assay). After expanding antigen-specific T cells with peptide pools, ViraFEST sequenced their TCRs. Alongside around 9.7 IU/ml IL-2 and about 9.5 ug/ml peptide pools, PBMCs were cultured at a few million per well. This clonotype has a handful of counts. Its antigen remains unidentified. Sequencing of the DNA from cultured CD4+ T cells was carried out with the Oncomine TCR Beta short-read assay. One entry per CDR3 protein results from TCRdb running MiXCR on the PCR reads. The data hold around 19,000 distinct CDR3 sequences, with 55% to 70% observed a single time. V was pared by 4 bases and J by 3 bases, with 1 base of the junction left unmatched. Looked up from germline, CDR1 is SGHTA and CDR2 is FQGTGA. This CDR3 spans 14 amino acids.

The sequenced sample was CD4+ T cells from blood, cultured in vitro. This clonotype was obtained from a human donor who had recovered from COVID-19. The rearrangement links TRBV7-3 to TRBJ2-3; 10 positions match TRBD2. The CDR3 DNA is TGTGCCAGCAGCTCGGGACTAGCGACAGATACGCAGTATTTT. It codes for CASSSGLATDTQYF.